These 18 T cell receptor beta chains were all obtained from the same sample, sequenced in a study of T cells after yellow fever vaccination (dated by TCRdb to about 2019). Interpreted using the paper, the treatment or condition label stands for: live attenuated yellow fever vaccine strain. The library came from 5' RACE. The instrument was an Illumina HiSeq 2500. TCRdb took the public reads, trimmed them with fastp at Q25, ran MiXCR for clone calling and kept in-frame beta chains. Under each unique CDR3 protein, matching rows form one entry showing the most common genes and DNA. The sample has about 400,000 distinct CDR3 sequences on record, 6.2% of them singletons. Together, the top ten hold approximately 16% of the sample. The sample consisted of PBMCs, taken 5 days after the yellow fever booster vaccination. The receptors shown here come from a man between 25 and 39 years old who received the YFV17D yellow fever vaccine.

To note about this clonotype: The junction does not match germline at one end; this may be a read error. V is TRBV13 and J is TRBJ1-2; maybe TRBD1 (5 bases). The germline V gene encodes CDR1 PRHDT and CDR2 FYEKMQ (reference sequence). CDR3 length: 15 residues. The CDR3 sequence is CASSLGTRSNYGYTF. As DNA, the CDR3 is TGTGCCAGCAGCCTAGGGACCCGCTCTAACTATGGCTACACCTTC.

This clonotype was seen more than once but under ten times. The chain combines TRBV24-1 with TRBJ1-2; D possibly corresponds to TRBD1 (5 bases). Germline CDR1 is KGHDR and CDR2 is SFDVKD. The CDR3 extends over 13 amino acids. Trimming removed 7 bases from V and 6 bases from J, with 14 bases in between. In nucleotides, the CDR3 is TGTGCCACCAGGAGGGACTTTTTCGATGGCTACACCTTC. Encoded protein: CATRRDFFDGYTF.

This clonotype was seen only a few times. CDR3 region: CSARAATGEDEQYF. Written as DNA, the CDR3 is TGCAGTGCTAGAGCCGCTACAGGGGAGGACGAGCAGTACTTC. The chain has TRBV20-1 and TRBJ2-7; possible D gene TRBD1, 7 bases. Per the germline V gene, CDR1 is DFQATT and CDR2 is SNEGSKA (reference sequence). Trimming took 1 base from V and 5 from J, leaving 15 bases between them. The CDR3 has 14 residues.

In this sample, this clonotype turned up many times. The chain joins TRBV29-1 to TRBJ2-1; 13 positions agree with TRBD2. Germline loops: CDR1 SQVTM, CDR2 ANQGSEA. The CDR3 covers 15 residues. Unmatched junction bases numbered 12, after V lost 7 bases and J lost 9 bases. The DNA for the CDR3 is TGCAGCGGACGACTAGCGGGAGGAATCCCCAGTGAGCAGTTCTTC. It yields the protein CSGRLAGGIPSEQFF.

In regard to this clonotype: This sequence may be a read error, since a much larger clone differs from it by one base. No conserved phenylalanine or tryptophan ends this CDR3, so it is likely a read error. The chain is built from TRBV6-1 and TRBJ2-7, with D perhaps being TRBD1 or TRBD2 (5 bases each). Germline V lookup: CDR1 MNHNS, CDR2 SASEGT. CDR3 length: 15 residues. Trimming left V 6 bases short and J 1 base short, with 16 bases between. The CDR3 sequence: CASSSTGTKSYEQYS. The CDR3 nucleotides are TGTGCCAGCAGCTCAACCGGGACCAAATCCTACGAGCAGTACTCC.

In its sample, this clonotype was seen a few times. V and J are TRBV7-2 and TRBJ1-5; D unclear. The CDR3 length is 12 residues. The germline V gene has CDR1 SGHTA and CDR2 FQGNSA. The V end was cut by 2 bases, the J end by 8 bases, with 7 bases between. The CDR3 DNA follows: TGTGCCAGCAGCTTACAAGGGAAGCCCCAGCATTTT. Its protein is CASSLQGKPQHF. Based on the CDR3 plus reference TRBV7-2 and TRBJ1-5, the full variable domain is GAGVSQSPSNKVTEKGKDVELRCDPISGHTALYWYRQSLGQGLEFLIYFQGNSAPDKSGLPSDRFSAERTGGSVSTLTIQRTQQEDSAVYLCASSLQGKPQHFGDGTRLSIL.

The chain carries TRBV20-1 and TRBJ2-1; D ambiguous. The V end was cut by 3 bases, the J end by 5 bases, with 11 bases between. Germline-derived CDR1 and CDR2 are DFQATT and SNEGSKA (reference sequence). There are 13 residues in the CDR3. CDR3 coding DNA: TGCAGTGCTAGGTATGGGCAGAACAATGAGCAGTTCTTC. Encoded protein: CSARYGQNNEQFF.

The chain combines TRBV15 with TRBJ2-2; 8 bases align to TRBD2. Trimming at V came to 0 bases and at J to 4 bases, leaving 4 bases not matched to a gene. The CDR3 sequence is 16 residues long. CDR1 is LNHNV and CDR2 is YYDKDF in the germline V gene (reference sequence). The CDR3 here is CATSREGLVSTGELFF. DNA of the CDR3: TGTGCCACCAGCAGAGAGGGACTAGTAAGCACCGGGGAGCTGTTTTTT.

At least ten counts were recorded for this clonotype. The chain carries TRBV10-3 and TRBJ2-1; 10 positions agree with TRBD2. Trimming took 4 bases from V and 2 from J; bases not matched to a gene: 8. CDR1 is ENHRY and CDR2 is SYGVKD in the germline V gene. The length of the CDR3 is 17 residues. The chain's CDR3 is CAISGSGRAFPYNEQFF. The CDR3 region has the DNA TGTGCCATCAGTGGGAGCGGGAGGGCCTTCCCCTACAATGAGCAGTTCTTC.

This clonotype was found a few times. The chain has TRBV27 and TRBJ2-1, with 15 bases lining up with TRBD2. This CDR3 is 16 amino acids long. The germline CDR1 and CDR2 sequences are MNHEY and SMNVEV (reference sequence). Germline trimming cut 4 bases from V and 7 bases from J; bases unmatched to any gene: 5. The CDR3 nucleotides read TGTGCCAGCAGTTCCGGGACTAGCGGGAGGCCGAATGAGCAGTTCTTC. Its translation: CASSSGTSGRPNEQFF.

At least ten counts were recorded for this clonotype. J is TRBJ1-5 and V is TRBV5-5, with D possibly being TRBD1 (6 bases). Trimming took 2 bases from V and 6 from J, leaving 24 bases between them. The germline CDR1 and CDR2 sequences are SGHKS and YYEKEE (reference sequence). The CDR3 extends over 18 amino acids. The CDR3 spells CASSFLQGGFMNSQPQHF. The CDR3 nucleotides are TGTGCCAGCAGCTTTCTACAGGGTGGATTCATGAACAGTCAGCCCCAGCATTTT.

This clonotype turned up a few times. CDR3 in amino acids: CASSQETQGVYEQYF. The CDR3, as DNA: TGTGCCAGCAGCCAAGAGACACAGGGGGTCTACGAGCAGTACTTC. The chain uses TRBV3-1 and TRBJ2-7; 8 bases are shared with TRBD1. Losses at the gene ends were 0 bases for V and 3 bases for J; bases not matched to a gene: 4. The germline gives CDR1 LGHDT, CDR2 YNNKEL (reference sequence). CDR3 length equals 15 residues.

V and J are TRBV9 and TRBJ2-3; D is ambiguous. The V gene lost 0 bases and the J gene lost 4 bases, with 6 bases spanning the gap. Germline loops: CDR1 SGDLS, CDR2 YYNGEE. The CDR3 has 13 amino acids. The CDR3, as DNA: TGTGCCAGCAGCGTAGCTCCCCCAGATACGCAGTATTTT. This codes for CASSVAPPDTQYF.

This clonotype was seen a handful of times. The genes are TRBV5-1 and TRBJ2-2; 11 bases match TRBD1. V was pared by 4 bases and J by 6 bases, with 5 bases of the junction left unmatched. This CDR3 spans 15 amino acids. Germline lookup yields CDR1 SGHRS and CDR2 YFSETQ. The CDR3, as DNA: TGCGCCAGCAGCATAGGGACAGGGGGAGCCGGGGAGCTGTTTTTT. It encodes CASSIGTGGAGELFF.

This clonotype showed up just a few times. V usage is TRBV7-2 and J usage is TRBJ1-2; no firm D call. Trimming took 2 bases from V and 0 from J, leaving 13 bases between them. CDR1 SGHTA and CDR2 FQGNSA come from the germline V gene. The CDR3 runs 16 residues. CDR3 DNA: TGTGCCAGCAGCTTATCGTCAGACCCCGCTAACTATGGCTACACCTTC. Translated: CASSLSSDPANYGYTF.

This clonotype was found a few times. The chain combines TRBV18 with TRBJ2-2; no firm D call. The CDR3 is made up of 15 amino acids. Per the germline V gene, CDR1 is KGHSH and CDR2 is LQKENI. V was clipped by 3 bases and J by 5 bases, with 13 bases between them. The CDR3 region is CASSPSNLVTGELFF. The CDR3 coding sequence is TGTGCCAGCTCACCGTCGAATTTGGTTACCGGGGAGCTGTTTTTT.

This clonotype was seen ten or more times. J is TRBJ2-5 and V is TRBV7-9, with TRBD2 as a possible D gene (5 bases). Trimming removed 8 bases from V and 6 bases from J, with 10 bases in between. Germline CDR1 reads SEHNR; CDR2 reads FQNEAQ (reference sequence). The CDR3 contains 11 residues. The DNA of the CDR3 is TGTGCCAGCGAGGGCCCCAAGACCCAGTACTTC. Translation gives CASEGPKTQYF.

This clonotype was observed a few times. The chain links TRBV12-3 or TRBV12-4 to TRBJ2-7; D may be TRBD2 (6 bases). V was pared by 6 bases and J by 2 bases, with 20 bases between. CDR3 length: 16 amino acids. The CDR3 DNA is TGTGCCAGCAGCTTCGTTTTAACGGGAGTTCCCTACGAGCAGTACTTC. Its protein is CASSFVLTGVPYEQYF.